This T cell receptor (beta chain) was captured by sequencing in a study of T and B cells in COVID-19 patients. TRB rearrangements were amplified by multiplex PCR with BIOMED2 TRB-A/B primers. From the multiplex PCR reads, TCRdb called clonotypes with MiXCR, one entry per CDR3 protein. The sample has tens of thousands of distinct CDR3 sequences, around 30% seen once. TRB was amplified from about 260-540 ng of blood genomic DNA. This clonotype is classed as medium-sized. With 5 bases removed from V and 0 bases from J, the gap between germline ends came to 16 bases. CDR1 is SGHAT and CDR2 is FQDESV in the germline V gene (reference sequence). CDR3 length: 17 residues.

The sequencing input was blood. The sequence derives from a human donor who had recovered from COVID-19. The chain combines TRBV11-1 with TRBJ2-2, with D maybe TRBD1 (5 bases). The CDR3 DNA sequence: TGTGCCAGCAGCCATTTCCCAGGGTTCGCGAACACCGGGGAGCTGTTTTTT. Its translation is CASSHFPGFANTGELFF.